A selection of T cell receptor beta chains follows, all from one sample in a study of blood T cell repertoires in COVID-19. Data came from immunoSEQ multiplex PCR; TCRdb stores just in-frame clones and leaves some out. Of about 68,000 clones listed, 75% to 80% are singletons. Sequenced material: peripheral blood. These receptors were collected from a woman in her sixties or seventies with acute or convalescent COVID-19. Each CDR3 is given with its conserved first and last residue. Each record gives: clone size, V gene, J gene, D gene, CDR3 protein, CDR3 DNA. A D gene is named only where the DNA matches it firmly. Part of the rows lack a size; the others show once, few, many or a class for expanded clones.

-,TRBV5-1,TRBJ1-2,TRBD1,CASSLDGQDFYGYTF,TGCGCCAGCAGCTTGGATGGACAGGACTTTTATGGCTACACCTTC
-,TRBV12-3/TRBV12-4,TRBJ1-1,-,CASSFNIGEAFF,TGTGCCAGCAGTTTCAATATCGGGGAAGCTTTCTTT
-,TRBV28,TRBJ2-7,-,CASSLEPQSREQYF,TGTGCCAGCAGTTTAGAACCCCAAAGCAGGGAGCAGTACTTC
-,TRBV2,TRBJ2-5,-,CASSEQGQETQYF,TGTGCCAGCAGTGAACAGGGGCAAGAGACCCAGTACTTC
-,TRBV6-2/TRBV6-3,TRBJ2-6,TRBD1,CASSRQGTRLAGANVLTF,TGTGCCAGCAGTAGACAGGGGACGCGATTGGCTGGGGCCAACGTCCTGACTTTC
-,TRBV27,TRBJ1-2,TRBD1,CASSQGANGYTF,TGTGCCAGCAGCCAGGGGGCGAATGGCTACACCTTC
few,TRBV4-3,TRBJ1-1,-,CASSQDSGGGNTEAFF,TGCGCCAGCAGCCAAGATTCGGGGGGCGGGAACACTGAAGCTTTCTTT
-,TRBV5-6,TRBJ2-3,-,CASSVRDYTQYF,TGTGCCAGCAGCGTCCGGGACTATACGCAGTATTTT
-,TRBV2,TRBJ2-5,TRBD1,CASSLLAGTGSETQYF,TGTGCCAGCAGTCTACTCGCCGGGACAGGATCGGAGACCCAGTACTTC
-,TRBV9,TRBJ1-2,-,CASSEDLLGSYTF,TGTGCCAGCAGCGAAGACCTCCTCGGGAGCTACACCTTC
-,TRBV2,TRBJ1-1,-,CASTAGVGTEAFF,TGTGCCAGCACGGCAGGGGTTGGTACTGAAGCTTTCTTT
-,TRBV6-5,TRBJ1-5,-,CASSYTGGLNQPQHF,TGTGCCAGCAGTTACACGGGGGGCCTAAATCAGCCCCAGCATTTT
-,TRBV28,TRBJ1-5,-,CASSSGRGGDQPQHF,TGTGCCAGCAGTTCGGGACGGGGCGGGGATCAGCCCCAGCATTTT
-,TRBV27,TRBJ1-2,TRBD1,CASSPMGQGAGYTF,TGTGCCAGCAGTCCCATGGGACAGGGGGCTGGCTACACCTTC
-,TRBV7-9,TRBJ2-5,TRBD2,CASSPLSGGWGDQYF,TGTGCCAGCAGCCCCCTTAGCGGGGGCTGGGGAGACCAGTACTTC
-,TRBV28,TRBJ2-7,TRBD1,CASSETGTSYEQYF,TGTGCCAGCAGTGAGACAGGGACCTCCTACGAGCAGTACTTC
-,TRBV4-2,TRBJ2-1,-,CASSQDPPGGSQSLYNEQFF,TGTGCCAGCAGCCAAGATCCCCCGGGTGGTTCACAATCCCTCTACAATGAGCAGTTCTTC
many,TRBV30,TRBJ1-5,-,CAWSEGNQPQHF,TGTGCCTGGAGTGAGGGGAATCAGCCCCAGCATTTT
-,TRBV10-3,TRBJ2-7,TRBD1,CAISDPGQGLYEQYF,TGTGCCATCAGTGATCCGGGACAGGGGTTATACGAGCAGTACTTC
-,TRBV10-3,TRBJ1-1,TRBD1,CAISPGGAGNTEAFF,TGTGCCATCAGCCCAGGGGGCGCGGGGAACACTGAAGCTTTCTTT
-,TRBV28,TRBJ1-4,TRBD1,CASRRFGGQANEKLFF,TGTGCCAGCAGGCGCTTTGGGGGACAGGCTAATGAAAAACTGTTTTTT
-,TRBV28,TRBJ2-3,TRBD1,CASSPGTASSTDTQYF,TGTGCCAGCAGTCCAGGGACAGCTTCGAGTACAGATACGCAGTATTTT
-,TRBV10-3,TRBJ2-5,TRBD2,CATTESGGAAETQYF,TGTGCCACCACTGAAAGCGGGGGGGCTGCGGAGACCCAGTACTTC
-,TRBV9,TRBJ1-3,TRBD1,CASSDLQGVAGNTIYF,TGTGCCAGCAGCGACCTACAGGGGGTGGCGGGAAACACCATATATTTT
few,TRBV29-1,TRBJ2-1,TRBD1,CSVRQTGGAYNEQFF,TGCAGCGTTCGGCAAACAGGGGGCGCGTACAATGAGCAGTTCTTC
-,TRBV6-5,TRBJ1-5,TRBD1,CASARGTGDQPQHF,TGTGCCAGCGCTAGGGGGACAGGAGATCAGCCCCAGCATTTT
few,TRBV20-1,TRBJ2-3,-,CSASSSGADTQYF,TGCAGTGCTAGTTCTTCGGGAGCAGATACGCAGTATTTT
-,TRBV2,TRBJ2-7,TRBD2,CASKRGGYEQYF,TGTGCCAGCAAGCGCGGGGGCTACGAGCAGTACTTC
-,TRBV7-6,TRBJ1-1,-,CASSLRAGINTEAFF,TGTGCCAGCAGCTTAAGGGCGGGTATAAACACTGAAGCTTTCTTT
-,TRBV5-4,TRBJ2-7,TRBD1,CASSLGDRPYEQYF,TGTGCCAGCAGCTTGGGGGACAGACCCTACGAGCAGTACTTC
-,TRBV5-4,TRBJ2-7,-,CASSYDRNYYEQYF,TGTGCCAGCAGCTACGACAGAAACTACTACGAGCAGTACTTC
-,TRBV9,TRBJ2-6,-,CASSGSSGANVLTF,TGTGCCAGCAGCGGCAGCTCTGGGGCCAACGTCCTGACTTTC
few,TRBV27,TRBJ2-7,-,CASSLFSGTPTYEQYF,TGTGCCAGCAGTTTATTTTCCGGGACACCCACCTACGAGCAGTACTTC
-,TRBV5-1,TRBJ1-2,TRBD1,CASSRGTADNYGYTF,TGCGCCAGCAGCCGTGGGACAGCGGATAACTATGGCTACACCTTC
-,TRBV25-1,TRBJ1-2,TRBD1,CASSDQGDGYTF,TGTGCCAGCAGTGATCAGGGGGATGGCTACACCTTC